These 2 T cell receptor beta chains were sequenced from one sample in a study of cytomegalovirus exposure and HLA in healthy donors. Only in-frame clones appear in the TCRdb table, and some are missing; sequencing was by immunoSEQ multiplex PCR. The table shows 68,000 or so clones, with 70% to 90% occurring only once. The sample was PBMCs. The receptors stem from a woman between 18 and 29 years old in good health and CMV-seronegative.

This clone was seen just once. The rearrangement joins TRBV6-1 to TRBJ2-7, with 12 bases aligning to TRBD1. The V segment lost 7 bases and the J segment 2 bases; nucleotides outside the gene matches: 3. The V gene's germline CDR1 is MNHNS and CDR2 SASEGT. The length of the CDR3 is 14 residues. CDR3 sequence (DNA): TGTGCCAGCACCCGGGACAGGGGGCCCTACGAGCAGTACTTC. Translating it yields CASTRDRGPYEQYF.

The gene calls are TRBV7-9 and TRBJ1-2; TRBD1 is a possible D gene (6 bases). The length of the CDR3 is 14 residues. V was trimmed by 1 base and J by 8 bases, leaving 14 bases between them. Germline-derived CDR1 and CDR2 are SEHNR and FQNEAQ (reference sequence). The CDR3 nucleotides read TGTGCCAGCAGCTTAGTCCCCAGGGGAGAAGGCTACACCTTC. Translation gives CASSLVPRGEGYTF.